The text below deals with one T cell receptor (beta chain). The antigen is unknown. This CDR3 comprises 15 residues. Trimming left V 6 bases short and J 2 bases short, with 16 bases between. The germline V gene encodes CDR1 MNHEY and CDR2 SMNVEV (reference sequence). This specimen belongs to a study of T cell responses to AZD1222 COVID-19 vaccine. General study results and limits: Clonal diversity was possibly underestimated, and the donors were mostly white British, with more females. Only five or six individuals given AZD1222 were seropositive at baseline.

Pooling of second doses given at about 4 or about 12 weeks was done. Method: immunoSEQ multiplex PCR; TCRdb's copy keeps in-frame clones and lacks some. The sample lists 150,000 to 250,000 clones, over 85% occurring once. The chain carries TRBV27 and TRBJ1-2, with D maybe TRBD1 (6 bases). The TCR comes from an adult who received the AZD1222 COVID-19 vaccine. This specimen was peripheral blood, taken 28 days after the second AZD1222 dose. The CDR3 spells CASRAPTQGNYGYTF. The DNA of the CDR3 is TGTGCCAGCAGGGCCCCCACACAGGGAAACTATGGCTACACCTTC.